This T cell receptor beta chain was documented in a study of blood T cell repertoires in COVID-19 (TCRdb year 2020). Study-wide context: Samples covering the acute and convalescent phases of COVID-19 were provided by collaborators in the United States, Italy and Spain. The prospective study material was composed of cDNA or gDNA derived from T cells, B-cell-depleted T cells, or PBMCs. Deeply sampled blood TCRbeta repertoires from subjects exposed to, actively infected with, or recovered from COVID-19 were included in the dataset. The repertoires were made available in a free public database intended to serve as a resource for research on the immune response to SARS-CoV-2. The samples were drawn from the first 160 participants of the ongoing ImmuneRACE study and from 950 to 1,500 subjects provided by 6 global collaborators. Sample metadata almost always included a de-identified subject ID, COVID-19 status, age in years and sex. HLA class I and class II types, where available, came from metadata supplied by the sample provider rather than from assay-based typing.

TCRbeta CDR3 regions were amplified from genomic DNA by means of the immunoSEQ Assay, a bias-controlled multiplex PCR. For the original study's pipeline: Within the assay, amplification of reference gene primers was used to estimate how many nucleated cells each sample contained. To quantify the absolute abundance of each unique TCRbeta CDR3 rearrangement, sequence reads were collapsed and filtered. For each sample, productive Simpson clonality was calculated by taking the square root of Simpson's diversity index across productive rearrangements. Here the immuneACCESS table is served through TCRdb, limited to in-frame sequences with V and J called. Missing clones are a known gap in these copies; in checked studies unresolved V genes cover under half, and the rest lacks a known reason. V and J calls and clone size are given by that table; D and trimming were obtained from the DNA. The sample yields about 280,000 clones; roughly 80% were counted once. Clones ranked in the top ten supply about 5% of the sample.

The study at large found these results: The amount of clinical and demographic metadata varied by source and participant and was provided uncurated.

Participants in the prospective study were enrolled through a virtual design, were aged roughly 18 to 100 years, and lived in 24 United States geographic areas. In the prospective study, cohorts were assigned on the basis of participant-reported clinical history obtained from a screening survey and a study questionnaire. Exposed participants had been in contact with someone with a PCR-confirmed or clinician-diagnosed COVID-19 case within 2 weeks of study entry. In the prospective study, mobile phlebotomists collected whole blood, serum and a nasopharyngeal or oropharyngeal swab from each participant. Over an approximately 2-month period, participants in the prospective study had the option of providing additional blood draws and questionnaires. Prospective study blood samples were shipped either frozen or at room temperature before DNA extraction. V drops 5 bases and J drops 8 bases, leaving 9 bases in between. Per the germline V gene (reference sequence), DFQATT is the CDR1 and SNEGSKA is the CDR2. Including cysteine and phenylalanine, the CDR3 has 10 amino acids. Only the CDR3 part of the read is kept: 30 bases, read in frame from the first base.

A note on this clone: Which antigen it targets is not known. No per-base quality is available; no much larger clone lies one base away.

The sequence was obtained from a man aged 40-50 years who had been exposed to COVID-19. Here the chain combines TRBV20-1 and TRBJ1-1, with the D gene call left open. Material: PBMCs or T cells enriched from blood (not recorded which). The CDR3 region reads CSAARTEAFF. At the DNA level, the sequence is TGCAGTGCTGCCAGAACAGAAGCTTTCTTT.